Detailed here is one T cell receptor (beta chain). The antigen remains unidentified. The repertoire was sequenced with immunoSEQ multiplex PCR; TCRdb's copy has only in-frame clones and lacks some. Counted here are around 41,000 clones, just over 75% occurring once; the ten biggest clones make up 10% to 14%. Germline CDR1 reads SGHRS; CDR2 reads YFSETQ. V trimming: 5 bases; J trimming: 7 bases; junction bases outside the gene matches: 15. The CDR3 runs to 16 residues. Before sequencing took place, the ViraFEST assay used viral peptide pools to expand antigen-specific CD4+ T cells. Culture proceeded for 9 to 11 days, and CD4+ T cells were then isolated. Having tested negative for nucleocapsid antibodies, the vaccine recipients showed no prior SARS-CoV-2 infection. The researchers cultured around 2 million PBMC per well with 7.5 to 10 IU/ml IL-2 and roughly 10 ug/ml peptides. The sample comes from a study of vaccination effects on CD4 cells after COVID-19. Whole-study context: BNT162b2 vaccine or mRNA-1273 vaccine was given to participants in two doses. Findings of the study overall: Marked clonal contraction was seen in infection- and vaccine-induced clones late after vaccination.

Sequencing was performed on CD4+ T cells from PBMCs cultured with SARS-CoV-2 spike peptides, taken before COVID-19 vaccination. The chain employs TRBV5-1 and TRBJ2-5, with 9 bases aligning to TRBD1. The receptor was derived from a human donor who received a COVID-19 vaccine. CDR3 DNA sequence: TGCGCCAGCAGTGGATCCGGGACAGGGAACGAGCGGACCCAGTACTTC. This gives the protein CASSGSGTGNERTQYF.